The 6 T cell receptor beta chains presented below share a single source sample, sequenced in a study of sequential checkpoint blockade in melanoma. Treatment indicated: randomized to nivolumab then ipilimumab (arm A) or the reverse (arm B). Generated by immunoSEQ multiplex PCR, the TCRdb table keeps only in-frame clones and is missing some. The sample has around 18,000 clones, around 69% seen once. The sample was CD8+ T cells sorted from blood (inferred from file names), taken from a patient given nivolumab and ipilimumab in sequence. Receptors originate from a human donor with melanoma.

This sequence joins TRBV5-1 and TRBJ2-7; 12 nucleotides line up with TRBD2. The CDR3 extends over 19 amino acids. The V and J ends lost 0 bases and 3 bases, in that order; junction bases with no gene match: 13. CDR1 is SGHRS and CDR2 is YFSETQ in the germline V gene. CDR3 coding DNA: TGCGCCAGCAGCTTGGAAACTAGCGGGAGGTCGACCTCTTACTACGAGCAGTACTTC. Translation gives CASSLETSGRSTSYYEQYF.

This chain uses TRBV5-6 with TRBJ2-7, with 9 positions matching TRBD2. This CDR3 has 18 residues. Germline loops: CDR1 SGHDT, CDR2 YYEEEE. J gave up 2 bases and V 0 bases, and 12 bases lay outside the gene matches. The CDR3: CASSLVFRGSGRTYEQYF. DNA for the CDR3: TGTGCCAGCAGCTTGGTATTCCGGGGCAGCGGGAGGACCTACGAGCAGTACTTC.

The chain carries TRBV6-5 and TRBJ1-1, with D unresolved. The V and J ends lost 0 bases and 4 bases respectively, with 9 bases between them. Germline V lookup: CDR1 MNHEY, CDR2 SVGAGI. CDR3 length: 14 residues. The CDR3 nucleotides read TGTGCCAGCAGTTACTCGGAGGGTAGCACTGAAGCTTTCTTT. Its protein product is CASSYSEGSTEAFF.

The V gene is TRBV6-4, the J gene TRBJ2-7, with a tentative D call TRBD1 (5 bases). Deletions cut 3 bases from V and 0 bases from J, with 12 bases between. Germline V gene sequence: CDR1 MRHNA, CDR2 SNTAGT. The CDR3 is made up of 15 amino acids. CDR3 loop: CASSEEPDSSYEQYF. CDR3 nucleotide sequence: TGTGCCAGCAGTGAGGAGCCCGACAGCTCCTACGAGCAGTACTTC.

The rearrangement joins TRBV28 to TRBJ2-7; 11 positions match TRBD2. The ends lost 3 bases at V and 2 bases at J; junction bases unmatched: 3. Germline CDR1 is MDHEN and CDR2 is SYDVKM. CDR3 length: 15 amino acids. This chain's CDR3 is CASSFRTSGPYEQYF. As DNA, the CDR3 is TGTGCCAGCAGTTTCAGGACTAGCGGGCCCTACGAGCAGTACTTC.

This clone was seen a handful of times. The rearrangement uses TRBV5-4 and TRBJ1-5; perhaps TRBD1 as D (5 bases). The length of the CDR3 is 16 residues. Germline V gene lookup returns CDR1 SGHNT and CDR2 YYREEE (reference sequence). Trimming removed 0 bases from V and 0 bases from J, with 10 bases in between. The CDR3 loop is CASSLGGGYSNQPQHF. The CDR3 bases are TGTGCCAGCAGCTTGGGGGGGGGATATAGCAATCAGCCCCAGCATTTT.